One and the same sample provided the 8 T cell receptor beta chains below, sequenced in a study of blood T cell repertoires in COVID-19. Measured with immunoSEQ multiplex PCR; TCRdb has only the in-frame clones, and not every one. The repertoire consists of tens of thousands of clones, with 85% to 95% occurring once and the leading ten covering less than 9%. The source material was peripheral blood. These receptors came from a human donor in a cohort sampled during active COVID-19.

V and J are TRBV2 and TRBJ1-6; weak D call: TRBD1 (5 bases). Germline V lookup: CDR1 SNHLY, CDR2 FYNNEI. This CDR3 spans 15 amino acids. V shed 7 bases and J shed 10 bases, with 20 bases lying between them. The CDR3 loop is CASIPATSRGSPLHF. Written as DNA, the CDR3 is TGTGCCAGCATTCCGGCCACTTCAAGGGGATCACCCCTCCACTTT.

The chain combines TRBV6-7 with TRBJ2-7; 13 nucleotides match TRBD2. TRBV6-7 is an ORF for which the function is uncertain. The CDR3 contains 15 residues. J lost 1 base, V lost 7 bases, and 4 bases had no gene match. CDR3 sequence: CASMGLAGSSYEQYF. The CDR3 nucleotides are TGTGCCAGCATGGGACTAGCGGGGTCTTCCTACGAGCAGTACTTC.

A few counts support this clone. The rearrangement uses TRBV4-1 and TRBJ1-5; 7 bases map to TRBD1. This CDR3 contains 14 residues. The germline V gene encodes CDR1 MGHRA and CDR2 YSYEKL. J gave up 6 bases and V 4 bases, and 6 bases lay outside the gene matches. CDR3 sequence reads: CASSREGASQPQHF. The CDR3 DNA is TGCGCCAGCAGCCGTGAGGGGGCTAGTCAGCCCCAGCATTTT.

The chain combines TRBV4-2 with TRBJ2-5; 13 nucleotides line up with TRBD2. Looked up from germline, CDR1 is LGHNA and CDR2 is YNFKEQ. The CDR3 has 15 amino acids. V shed 1 base and J 4 bases; nucleotides not matched to a gene: 0. For the CDR3, the DNA is TGTGCCAGCAGCCAAGGACTAGCGGGAGGAGAGACCCAGTACTTC. Amino acid sequence: CASSQGLAGGETQYF.

The chain employs TRBV11-2 and TRBJ2-3; TRBD2 agrees at 7 bases. Unmatched junction bases numbered 9, after V lost 0 bases and J lost 12 bases. Per the germline V gene, CDR1 is SGHAT and CDR2 is FQNNGV. The CDR3 totals 14 residues. The CDR3 sequence is CASSLEMAGVLQYF. The CDR3 nucleotides read TGTGCCAGCAGCTTAGAGATGGCGGGAGTGCTTCAGTATTTT.

CDR3 amino acids: CASSSIGLAQVEQYF. The CDR3 region has the DNA TGTGCCAGCAGTTCAATCGGACTAGCGCAAGTCGAGCAGTACTTC. The chain has TRBV28 and TRBJ2-7, with 9 bases matching TRBD2. The germline CDR1 and CDR2 sequences are MDHEN and SYDVKM. With V trimmed by 4 bases and J by 6 bases, 10 bases remained unmatched. CDR3 length: 15 amino acids. Full variable domain (remainder filled in from reference TRBV28 and TRBJ2-7): DVKVTQSSRYLVKRTGEKVFLECVQDMDHENMFWYRQDPGLGLRLIYFSYDVKMKEKGDIPEGYSVSREKKERFSLILESASTNQTSMYLCASSSIGLAQVEQYFGPGTRLTVT.

This chain uses TRBV5-1 with TRBJ1-1; 9 nucleotides match TRBD1. The CDR3 is made up of 15 amino acids. J gave up 1 base and V 4 bases, and 5 bases lay outside the gene matches. Per germline, CDR1 SGHRS and CDR2 YFSETQ. CDR3 amino acids: CASSPDRGPNTEAFF. The CDR3 DNA follows: TGCGCCAGCAGCCCGGACAGGGGACCGAACACTGAAGCTTTCTTT.

The gene calls are TRBV7-9 and TRBJ2-5; a weak D match, TRBD1 (5 bases). Trimming stripped 5 bases from V and 4 bases from J, with 14 bases between. CDR3 length: 14 residues. Germline V gene lookup returns CDR1 SEHNR and CDR2 FQNEAQ (reference sequence). The CDR3 DNA reads as TGTGCCAGCAGCCAGGACATGCAAGTAGAGACCCAGTACTTC. It translates to CASSQDMQVETQYF.